This T cell receptor (beta chain) came from a study of shared clonotypes between healthy human individuals. Study in general: Aged 18 to 49, the donors were two women and three men. Overall study findings and caveats: Around 5% was the fraction of naive CD4 clonotypes found shared across a handful of donors.

Worth noting for this clone: Its antigen is unidentified.

Repertoires were generated with immunoSEQ multiplex PCR, while TCRdb's copy carries only in-frame clones and drops some. This table has roughly 2.1 million clones, 85% to 95% appearing once. Germline CDR1 MNHEY, CDR2 SMNVEV (reference sequence). Trimming removed 6 bases from V and 5 bases from J; junction bases left unmatched: 7. There are 14 residues in the CDR3. CD45RO-negative, CCR7-positively selected cells formed the naive CD8 fraction, excluding terminally differentiated effector memory CD45RA+ cells. The clonotype was recovered from a man aged 18 to 29 in good health. Some clones in this sample may be carry-over from other donors' samples. Sequenced material: naive CD8+ T cells from PBMCs. The V gene is TRBV27, the J gene TRBJ1-5; 7 bases match TRBD1. CDR3 in amino acids: CASSQQGLHQPQHF. CDR3 in DNA: TGTGCCAGCAGCCAACAGGGGTTACATCAGCCCCAGCATTTT.